This T cell receptor beta chain originates from a study of T cell responses to AZD1222 COVID-19 vaccine. With respect to this clone: Its antigen is unknown. Its ends do not fully match the called genes, so a read error is possible.

TCRdb keeps only in-frame clones here, not all; method: immunoSEQ multiplex PCR. Among about 83,000 clones listed, 75% to 95% were seen once. Overall study results and limits: At baseline, seropositivity was found in only five or six AZD1222 recipients. The repertoires were collected only after the peak T cell response.

Whether given at about 4 or about 12 weeks, second doses were pooled. The sample in question was peripheral blood, obtained 28 days after the second AZD1222 dose. The receptor was isolated from an adult who received the AZD1222 COVID-19 vaccine.

For the CDR3, the DNA is TGCGCCAGCAGCTCGCTCCAGACTAGCGGGAGATACGATGAGCAGTTCTTC. This sequence encodes CASSSLQTSGRYDEQFF. The genes are TRBV7-9 and TRBJ2-1; TRBD2 matches 12 bases. The CDR3 spans 17 residues. Per the germline V gene, CDR1 is SEHNR and CDR2 is FQNEAQ (reference sequence).